The clone carrying this T cell receptor (beta chain) was picked up a small number of times. The antigen remains unidentified. This specimen comes from a study of T cell responses to AZD1222 COVID-19 vaccine. Study background: Pooling of second doses given at about 4 or about 12 weeks was done. Overall study findings and caveats: Vaccine-related CD4 TCRs covered spike, predominating at 160-218 and 743-854. The study sampled repertoires only after the peak T cell response.

CDR1 is SGDLS, CDR2 YYNGEE, per germline. This CDR3 contains 14 residues. Trimming took 2 bases from V and 4 from J; bases not matched to a gene: 6. TCRdb keeps only in-frame clones here, not all; method: immunoSEQ multiplex PCR. Among 85,000 to 120,000 clones listed, about 86% were seen once. This rearrangement joins TRBV9 to TRBJ2-7, with 7 bases that match TRBD2. The sequence was collected from an adult in good health. The sequences come from peripheral blood, collected on day 0 of AZD1222 vaccination. The CDR3 region is CASSVAGEMYEQYF. The CDR3, as DNA: TGTGCCAGCAGCGTGGCGGGGGAGATGTACGAGCAGTACTTC.